This entry is about one TCR beta chain. Its specificity is not known. A much bigger clone sits one base away, suggesting this may be a read error. This sample was included in a study of T cell repertoires in cytomegalovirus infection. Germline V gene lookup returns CDR1 SGHVS and CDR2 FNYEAQ. The CDR3 loop spans 17 amino acids. MiXCR, applied by TCRdb to the reads, yields one record per CDR3 protein. This sample has 750,000 to 900,000 distinct CDR3 sequences; about 27% occur once, and the top ten carry 10% to 15%. The TCR comes from a human donor in good health (CMV status not recorded). Some clones in this sample may be carry-over from other donors' samples. Sample: cultured CD8+ T cells from PBMCs, taken from culture after CMV antigen stimulation. The rearrangement links TRBV7-6 to TRBJ1-1, with D unresolved. Here the CDR3 reads CVSSPTSRVGLNTEAFF. CDR3 sequence (DNA): TGTGTCAGCAGCCCTACTTCCCGGGTGGGTCTCAACACTGAAGCTTTCTTT.